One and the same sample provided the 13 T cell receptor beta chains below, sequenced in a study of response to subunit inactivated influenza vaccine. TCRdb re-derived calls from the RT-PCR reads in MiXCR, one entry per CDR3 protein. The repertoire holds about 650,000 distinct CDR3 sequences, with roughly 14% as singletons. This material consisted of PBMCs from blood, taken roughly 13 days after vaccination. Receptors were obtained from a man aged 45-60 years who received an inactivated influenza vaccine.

CDR3: CASSQDPRQGRQYF. As DNA, the CDR3 is TGCGCCAGCAGCCAAGATCCCCGACAGGGTCGGCAGTACTTC. The chain carries TRBV4-3 and TRBJ2-7, with 7 bases that match TRBD1. The CDR3 extends over 14 amino acids. Trimming cost V 0 bases and J 9 bases; bases outside gene matches: 8. Germline V gives CDR1 LGHNA, CDR2 YSLEER.

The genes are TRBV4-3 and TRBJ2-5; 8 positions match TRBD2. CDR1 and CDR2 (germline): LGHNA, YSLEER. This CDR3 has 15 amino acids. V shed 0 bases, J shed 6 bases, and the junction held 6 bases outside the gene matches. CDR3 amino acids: CASSQEGREEQTQYF. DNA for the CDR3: TGCGCCAGCAGCCAAGAGGGGCGGGAGGAACAGACCCAGTACTTC.

CDR3 nucleotide sequence: TGTGCCAGCAGTTGGTTGGGACAGGGGACGCCCTACGAGCAGTACTTC. This sequence encodes CASSWLGQGTPYEQYF. The rearrangement joins TRBV12-3 or TRBV12-4 to TRBJ2-7; 10 nucleotides agree with TRBD1. The CDR3 totals 16 residues. V lost 4 bases to trimming and J lost 2 bases; unmatched junction nucleotides: 8.

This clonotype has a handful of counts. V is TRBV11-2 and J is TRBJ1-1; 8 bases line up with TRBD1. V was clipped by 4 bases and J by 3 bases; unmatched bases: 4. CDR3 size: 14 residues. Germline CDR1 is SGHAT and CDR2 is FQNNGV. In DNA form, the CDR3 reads TGTGCCAGCAGCTACGACAGGGGCTACACTGAAGCTTTCTTT. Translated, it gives CASSYDRGYTEAFF. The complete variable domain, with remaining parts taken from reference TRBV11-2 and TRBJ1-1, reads EAGVAQSPRYKIIEKRQSVAFWCNPISGHATLYWYQQILGQGPKLLIQFQNNGVVDDSQLPKDRFSAERLKGVDSTLKIQPAKLEDSAVYLCASSYDRGYTEAFFGQGTRLTVV.

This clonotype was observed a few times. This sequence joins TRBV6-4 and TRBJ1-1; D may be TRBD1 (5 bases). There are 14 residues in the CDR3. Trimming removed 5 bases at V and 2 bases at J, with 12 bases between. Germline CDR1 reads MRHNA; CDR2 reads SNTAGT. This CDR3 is CASSLTEANTEAFF. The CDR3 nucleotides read TGTGCCAGCAGTTTGACAGAAGCAAACACTGAAGCTTTCTTT.

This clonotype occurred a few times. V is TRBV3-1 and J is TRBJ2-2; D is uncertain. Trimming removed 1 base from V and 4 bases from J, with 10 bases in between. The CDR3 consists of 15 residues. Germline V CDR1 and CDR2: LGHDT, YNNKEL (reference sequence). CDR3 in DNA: TGTGCCAGCAGCCAAGCAGGATACAGCACCGGGGAGCTGTTTTTT. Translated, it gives CASSQAGYSTGELFF. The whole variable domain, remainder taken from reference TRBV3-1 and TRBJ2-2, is DTAVSQTPKYLVTQMGNDKSIKCEQNLGHDTMYWYKQDSKKFLKIMFSYNNKELIINETVPNRFSPKSPDKAHLNLHINSLELGDSAVYFCASSQAGYSTGELFFGEGSRLTVL.

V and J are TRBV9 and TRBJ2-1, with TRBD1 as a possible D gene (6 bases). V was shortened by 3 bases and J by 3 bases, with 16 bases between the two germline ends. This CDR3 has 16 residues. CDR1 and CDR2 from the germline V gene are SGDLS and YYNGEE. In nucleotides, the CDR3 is TGTGCCAGCAGCGACCACCGGGACACCTTCTACAATGAGCAGTTCTTC. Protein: CASSDHRDTFYNEQFF.

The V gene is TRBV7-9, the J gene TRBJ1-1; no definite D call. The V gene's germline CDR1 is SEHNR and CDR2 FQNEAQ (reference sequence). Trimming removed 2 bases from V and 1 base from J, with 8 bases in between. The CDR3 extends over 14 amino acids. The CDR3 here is CASSLNTGNTEAFF. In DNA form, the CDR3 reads TGTGCCAGCAGCTTAAATACGGGGAACACTGAAGCTTTCTTT.

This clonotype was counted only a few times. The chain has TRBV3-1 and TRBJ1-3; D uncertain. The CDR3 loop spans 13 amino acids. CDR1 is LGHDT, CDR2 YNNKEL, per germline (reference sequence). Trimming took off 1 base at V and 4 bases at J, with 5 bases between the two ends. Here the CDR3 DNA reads TGTGCCAGCAGCCAAGTTCACGGAAACACCATATATTTT. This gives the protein CASSQVHGNTIYF.

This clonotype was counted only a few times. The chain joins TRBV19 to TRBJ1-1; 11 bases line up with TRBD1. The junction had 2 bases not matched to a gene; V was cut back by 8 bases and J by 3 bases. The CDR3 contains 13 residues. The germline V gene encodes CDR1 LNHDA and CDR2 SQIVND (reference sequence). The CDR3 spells CASSDRGHTEAFF. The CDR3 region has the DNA TGTGCCAGTTCGGACAGGGGGCACACTGAAGCTTTCTTT. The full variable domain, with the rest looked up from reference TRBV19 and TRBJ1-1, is DGGITQSPKYLFRKEGQNVTLSCEQNLNHDAMYWYRQDPGQGLRLIYYSQIVNDFQKGDIAEGYSVSREKKESFPLTVTSAQKNPTAFYLCASSDRGHTEAFFGQGTRLTVV.

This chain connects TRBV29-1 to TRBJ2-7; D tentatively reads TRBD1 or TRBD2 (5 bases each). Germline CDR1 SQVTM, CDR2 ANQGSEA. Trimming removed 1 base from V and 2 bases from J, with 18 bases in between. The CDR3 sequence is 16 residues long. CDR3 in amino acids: CSVEGGSRVGAYEQYF. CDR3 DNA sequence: TGCAGCGTTGAAGGGGGGTCCAGGGTTGGGGCCTACGAGCAGTACTTC.

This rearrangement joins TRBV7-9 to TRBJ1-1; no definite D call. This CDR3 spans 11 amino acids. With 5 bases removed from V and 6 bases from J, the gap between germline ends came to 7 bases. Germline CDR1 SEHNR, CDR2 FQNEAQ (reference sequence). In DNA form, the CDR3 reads TGTGCCAGCAGCCCCAAGGCTGAAGCTTTCTTT. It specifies CASSPKAEAFF.

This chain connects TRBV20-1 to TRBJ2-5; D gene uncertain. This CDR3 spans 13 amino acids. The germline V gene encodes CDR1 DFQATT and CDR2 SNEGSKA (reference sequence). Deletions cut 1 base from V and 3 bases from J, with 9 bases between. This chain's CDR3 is CSARAIGKETQYF. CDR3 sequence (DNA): TGCAGTGCTAGAGCAATAGGGAAAGAGACCCAGTACTTC.